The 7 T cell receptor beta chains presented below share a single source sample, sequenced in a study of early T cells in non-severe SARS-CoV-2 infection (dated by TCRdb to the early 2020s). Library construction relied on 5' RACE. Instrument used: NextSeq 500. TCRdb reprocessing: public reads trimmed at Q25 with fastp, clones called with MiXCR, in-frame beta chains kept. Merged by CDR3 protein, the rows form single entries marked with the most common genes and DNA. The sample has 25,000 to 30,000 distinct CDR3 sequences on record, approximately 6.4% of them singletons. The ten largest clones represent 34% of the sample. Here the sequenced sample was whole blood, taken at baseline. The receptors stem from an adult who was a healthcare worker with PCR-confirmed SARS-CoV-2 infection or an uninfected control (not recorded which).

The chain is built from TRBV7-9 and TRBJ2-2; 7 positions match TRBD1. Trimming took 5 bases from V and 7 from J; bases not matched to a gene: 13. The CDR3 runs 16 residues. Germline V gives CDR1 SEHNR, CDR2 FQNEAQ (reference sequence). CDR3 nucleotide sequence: TGTGCCAGCAGCCAACCCACGGGACAGTACCTCGGGGAGCTGTTTTTT. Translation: CASSQPTGQYLGELFF.

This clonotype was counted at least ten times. In nucleotides, the CDR3 is TGTGCCAGCAACCTCGGACAGCCCTATAATTCACCCCTCCACTTT. This gives the protein CASNLGQPYNSPLHF. This sequence joins TRBV6-6 and TRBJ1-6; D is perhaps TRBD1 (6 bases). This CDR3 is built from 15 residues. V gave up 7 bases and J gave up 2 bases, with 12 bases separating them. The germline V gene has CDR1 MNHNY and CDR2 SVGAGI (reference sequence).

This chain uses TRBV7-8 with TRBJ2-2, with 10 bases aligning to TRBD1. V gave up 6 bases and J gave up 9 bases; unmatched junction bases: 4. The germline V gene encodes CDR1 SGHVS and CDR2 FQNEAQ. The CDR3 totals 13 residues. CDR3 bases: TGTGCCAGCAGAGTGACAGGGGGCCGGGAGCTGTTTTTT. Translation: CASRVTGGRELFF.

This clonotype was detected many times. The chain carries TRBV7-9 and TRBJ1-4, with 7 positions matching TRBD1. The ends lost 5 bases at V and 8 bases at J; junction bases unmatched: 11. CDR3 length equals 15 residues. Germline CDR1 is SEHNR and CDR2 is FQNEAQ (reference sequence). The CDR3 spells CASSLDDRVREKLFF. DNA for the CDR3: TGTGCCAGCAGCCTCGACGACAGGGTGCGGGAAAAACTGTTTTTT.

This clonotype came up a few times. CDR3 nucleotides: TGTGCCAGCAGCCCAAGAGGACTAGCGGATGGATACAATGAGCAGTTCTTC. Translated: CASSPRGLADGYNEQFF. This chain uses TRBV7-8 with TRBJ2-1; 10 bases match TRBD2. Trimming cost V 5 bases and J 4 bases; bases outside gene matches: 11. Germline-derived CDR1 and CDR2 are SGHVS and FQNEAQ. This CDR3 is 17 amino acids long.

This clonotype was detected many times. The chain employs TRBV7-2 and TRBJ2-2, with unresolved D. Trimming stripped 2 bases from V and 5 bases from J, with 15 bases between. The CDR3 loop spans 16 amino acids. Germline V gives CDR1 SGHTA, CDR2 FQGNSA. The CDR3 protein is CASSLLGAGSTGELFF. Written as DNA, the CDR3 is TGTGCCAGCAGCTTACTTGGCGCTGGCTCAACCGGGGAGCTGTTTTTT.

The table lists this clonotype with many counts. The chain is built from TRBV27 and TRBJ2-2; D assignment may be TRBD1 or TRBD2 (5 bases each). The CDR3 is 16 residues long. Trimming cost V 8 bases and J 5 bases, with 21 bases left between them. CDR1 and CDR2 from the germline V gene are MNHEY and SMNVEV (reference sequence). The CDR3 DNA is TGTGCCAGCGCCATGAGGGCTTCTTGGGGGACCGGGGAGCTGTTTTTT. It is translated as CASAMRASWGTGELFF.